There are many counts of the clone carrying this T cell receptor beta chain. The antigen remains unidentified. The data were taken from a study of molecular identifiers for immune sequencing clone quantification. Whole-study findings and limits: Clones with over 20 RNA copies captured over 97% of effector molecules but under 1% of naive ones.

V gave up 1 base and J gave up 0 bases, with 13 bases separating them. Per germline, CDR1 MNHNY and CDR2 SVGAGI (reference sequence). This CDR3 is 17 amino acids long. TCRdb fed the PCR reads into MiXCR, producing one record per CDR3 protein. This table has approximately 90,000 distinct CDR3 sequences, 20% to 25% appearing once. The clonotype originates from a human donor in good health. Some libraries in this study had Jurkat cell RNA spiked in. Source material: naive CD8+ T cells from blood, with Jurkat cell RNA spiked in. Subset given: FACS-sorted CD8+CD4-CCR7+CD45RA+ naive T cells. This chain uses TRBV6-6 with TRBJ1-5, with D hard to call. The CDR3 DNA sequence: TGTGCCAGCAGTTACTATGACCTGGGCATTAGCAATCAGCCCCAGCATTTT. As protein: CASSYYDLGISNQPQHF.